These 3 T cell receptor beta chains came from one sample sequenced in a study of T cell responses to AZD1222 COVID-19 vaccine. Profiled with immunoSEQ multiplex PCR; TCRdb holds only in-frame clones, not every one. The repertoire holds more than 150,000 clones, with 85% to 90% as singletons. Sequencing was performed on peripheral blood, taken on day 0 of AZD1222 vaccination. These receptor sequences come from an adult in good health.

This clone has just a few counts. The rearrangement joins TRBV6-5 to TRBJ1-5, with D possibly being TRBD1 (6 bases). Germline CDR1 and CDR2: MNHEY and SVGAGI. V lost 10 bases, J lost 6 bases, and 19 bases lay in between. The CDR3 runs to 14 residues. The CDR3, as DNA: TGTGCCATCAGGGATCACGGGGACATTCAGCCCCAGCATTTT. This encodes CAIRDHGDIQPQHF.

The chain couples TRBV16 to TRBJ1-5; the match to TRBD1 covers 11 bases. Germline trimming cut 2 bases from V and 7 bases from J; bases unmatched to any gene: 7. Germline CDR1 is KGHSY and CDR2 is FQNENV. The CDR3 totals 16 residues. This CDR3 reads CASSQPGTGGRQPQHF. The CDR3 DNA reads as TGTGCCAGCAGCCAACCCGGGACAGGGGGACGGCAGCCCCAGCATTTT.

This clone was recorded only once. The chain uses TRBV5-1 and TRBJ1-6; D remains ambiguous. CDR1 SGHRS and CDR2 YFSETQ come from the germline V gene. With 3 bases removed from V and 10 bases from J, the gap between germline ends came to 17 bases. CDR3 size: 15 residues. The CDR3 here is CASSSDGLTGSPLHF. In DNA, the CDR3 is TGCGCCAGCAGCTCGGACGGACTAACGGGATCACCCCTCCACTTT.